This entry describes one T cell receptor (beta chain). The record originates from a study of cytomegalovirus exposure and HLA in healthy donors. The CDR3 extends over 14 amino acids. V shed 3 bases and J shed 3 bases, with 11 bases lying between them. The germline CDR1 and CDR2 sequences are LNHDA and SQIVND (reference sequence). The PCR made use of 60 Vbeta and 13 Jbeta primers. Clones were sequenced by immunoSEQ multiplex PCR, and TCRdb holds only the in-frame ones, with some missing. The sample holds about 120,000 clones; over 60% are singletons and the top ten take less than 3.5%. This receptor was obtained from a female donor in good health and CMV-seronegative. The rearrangement joins TRBV19 to TRBJ1-2; maybe TRBD1 (5 bases). The sample consisted of PBMCs. The CDR3 loop reads CASSMRTRDYGYTF. The CDR3 DNA sequence: TGTGCCAGTAGTATGCGGACAAGGGACTATGGCTACACCTTC.